The next 26 T cell receptor beta chains were all read from a single sample in a study of technical replicates of blood from four donors. Assay used: immunoSEQ multiplex PCR; TCRdb lists only in-frame clones, some missing. This table has about 66,000 clones, roughly 92% appearing once. Sample: T cells isolated from PBMCs. These receptors originate from a human donor in good health.

Note on this clone: Different DNA sequences within this sample yield the same CDR3. The chain combines TRBV27 with TRBJ1-1, with D tentatively TRBD1 (5 bases). The germline V gene has CDR1 MNHEY and CDR2 SMNVEV (reference sequence). The CDR3 length is 13 residues. V was pared by 6 bases and J by 4 bases, with 12 bases between. CDR3 sequence (DNA): TGTGCCAGCAGGATAGGACAAGTCACTGAAGCTTTCTTT. It specifies CASRIGQVTEAFF.

V is TRBV6-5 and J is TRBJ2-7, with 8 bases fitting TRBD1. Trimming cost V 4 bases and J 0 bases; bases outside gene matches: 2. Germline assignment: CDR1 MNHEY and CDR2 SVGAGI. The CDR3 runs to 14 residues. This CDR3 is CASSWTGSSYEQYF. Written as DNA, the CDR3 is TGTGCCAGCAGTTGGACAGGGAGCTCCTACGAGCAGTACTTC.

The chain joins TRBV27 to TRBJ1-5; possible D gene TRBD1, 5 bases. Trimming removed 6 bases from V and 7 bases from J, with 16 bases in between. Germline V CDR1 and CDR2: MNHEY, SMNVEV (reference sequence). The CDR3 runs to 14 residues. The CDR3 DNA follows: TGTGCCAGCAGCCAGACAGACCTAACGCAGCCCCAGCATTTT. Translating it yields CASSQTDLTQPQHF.

This sequence joins TRBV6-1 and TRBJ1-2, with TRBD1 as a possible D gene (5 bases). This CDR3 region has 14 residues. Germline V gene data show CDR1 as MNHNS and CDR2 as SASEGT. The ends were cut back, 8 bases at V and 4 bases at J, with 17 bases in the middle. CDR3 nucleotides: TGTGCCAGCGGTCCCGGGGGGGGAACCTATGGCTACACCTTC. It codes for CASGPGGGTYGYTF.

The chain links TRBV9 to TRBJ2-1; D might be TRBD1 (6 bases). CDR3 size: 15 residues. Germline CDR1 is SGDLS and CDR2 is YYNGEE. Trimming cost V 0 bases and J 3 bases, with 10 bases left between them. Here the CDR3 DNA reads TGTGCCAGCAGCGTAGTGGGGGCTCTCTACAATGAGCAGTTCTTC. Translated: CASSVVGALYNEQFF.

The chain's CDR3 is CASSPTGGNQPQHF. Written as DNA, the CDR3 is TGTGCCAGCTCGCCCACAGGGGGCAATCAGCCCCAGCATTTT. The chain has TRBV18 and TRBJ1-5, with 7 bases identical to TRBD1. With 6 bases clipped from V and 2 bases from J, the junction kept 4 bases outside the gene matches. Germline values: CDR1 KGHSH, CDR2 LQKENI. The CDR3 covers 14 residues.

This chain connects TRBV5-1 to TRBJ1-3, with D uncertain. The CDR3 spans 14 residues. V dropped 0 bases and J dropped 0 bases, with 4 bases sitting between them. Germline V gene sequence: CDR1 SGHRS, CDR2 YFSETQ. CDR3 sequence: CASSLDNSGNTIYF. The CDR3 nucleotides read TGCGCCAGCAGCTTGGACAACTCTGGAAACACCATATATTTT.

The chain combines TRBV5-8 with TRBJ1-1; D not resolved. The germline V gene has CDR1 SGHTS and CDR2 YDEGEE. The V and J ends lost 2 bases and 11 bases respectively, with 7 bases between them. The CDR3 loop spans 10 amino acids. CDR3 bases: TGTGCCAGCAGCTTACTGGAGGCTTTCTTT. The encoded protein is CASSLLEAFF.

The chain joins TRBV7-8 to TRBJ1-2; 8 nucleotides agree with TRBD1. The CDR3 spans 14 residues. V was pared by 5 bases and J by 2 bases, with 4 bases of the junction left unmatched. Germline V gene lookup returns CDR1 SGHVS and CDR2 FQNEAQ. The CDR3 loop reads CASSPRTGNYGYTF. CDR3 in DNA: TGTGCCAGCAGCCCGAGGACAGGGAACTATGGCTACACCTTC.

The chain combines TRBV5-6 with TRBJ2-1, with a possible D match to TRBD1 (6 bases). Germline-derived CDR1 and CDR2 are SGHDT and YYEEEE. V was pared by 5 bases and J by 3 bases, with 12 bases between. This CDR3 region has 14 residues. CDR3 amino acids: CASRQGFLYNEQFF. CDR3 nucleotide sequence: TGTGCCAGCAGGCAGGGGTTTCTCTACAATGAGCAGTTCTTC. Based on the CDR3 plus reference TRBV5-6 and TRBJ2-1, the full variable domain is DAGVTQSPTHLIKTRGQQVTLRCSPKSGHDTVSWYQQALGQGPQFIFQYYEEEERQRGNFPDRFSGHQFPNYSSELNVNALLLGDSALYLCASRQGFLYNEQFFGPGTRLTVL.

The chain employs TRBV4-3 and TRBJ1-1, with a possible D match to TRBD1 (6 bases). Trimming removed 1 base from V and 5 bases from J, with 17 bases in between. Germline V gene sequence: CDR1 LGHNA, CDR2 YSLEER. This CDR3 is 16 amino acids long. The CDR3 loop is CASSQVIGGGATEAFF. The DNA of the CDR3 is TGCGCCAGCAGCCAAGTTATAGGCGGGGGGGCGACTGAAGCTTTCTTT.

The chain recombines TRBV19 with TRBJ2-1; TRBD2 agrees at 14 bases. The CDR3 has 15 residues. V lost 5 bases, J lost 8 bases, and 5 bases stayed unmatched. The germline V gene has CDR1 LNHDA and CDR2 SQIVND (reference sequence). Written as DNA, the CDR3 is TGTGCCAGTAGTGACCCGGGACTAGCGGGAGATGAGCAGTTCTTC. It encodes CASSDPGLAGDEQFF.

The chain uses TRBV7-7 and TRBJ2-7; TRBD2 matches at 10 bases. V lost 1 base to trimming and J lost 5 bases; unmatched junction nucleotides: 5. The germline V gene encodes CDR1 SSHAT and CDR2 FNYEAQ (reference sequence). The CDR3 covers 15 residues. This CDR3 is CASSLDGTSVHEQYF. The CDR3 DNA sequence: TGTGCCAGCAGCTTAGATGGGACTAGCGTGCACGAGCAGTACTTC.

V and J are TRBV7-8 and TRBJ2-7; 7 nucleotides line up with TRBD1. Germline V CDR1 and CDR2: SGHVS, FQNEAQ. The CDR3 loop spans 16 amino acids. The trim removed 5 bases at V and 2 bases at J, leaving 12 bases unmatched. The CDR3 bases are TGTGCCAGCAGCGACAGGGCCGGGACAGACCCCTACGAGCAGTACTTC. Its translation is CASSDRAGTDPYEQYF.

This rearrangement joins TRBV28 to TRBJ1-5; TRBD1 agrees at 7 bases. CDR1 is MDHEN and CDR2 is SYDVKM in the germline V gene. This CDR3 region has 15 residues. V shed 6 bases, J shed 7 bases, and the junction held 12 bases outside the gene matches. CDR3 in amino acids: CASRRQGLRNQPQHF. The CDR3 DNA reads TGTGCCAGCAGAAGACAGGGACTCCGAAACCAGCCCCAGCATTTT.

A single count supports this clone. V usage is TRBV2 and J usage is TRBJ2-1; the D gene is possibly TRBD1 (5 bases). This CDR3 has 12 residues. Germline CDR1 is SNHLY and CDR2 is FYNNEI. The CDR3 nucleotides are TGTGCTGTTATGGACACCTACAATGAGCAGTTCTTC. Encoded protein: CAVMDTYNEQFF. Full variable domain (remainder filled in from reference TRBV2 and TRBJ2-1): EPEVTQTPSHQVTQMGQEVILRCVPISNHLYFYWYRQILGQKVEFLVSFYNNEISEKSEIFDDQFSVERPDGSNFTLKIRSTKLEDSAMYFCAVMDTYNEQFFGPGTRLTVL.

The V gene is TRBV27, the J gene TRBJ1-5; D is unresolved. CDR1 is MNHEY, CDR2 SMNVEV, per germline (reference sequence). With 3 bases removed from V and 0 bases from J, the gap between germline ends came to 9 bases. The CDR3 totals 15 residues. CDR3 sequence (DNA): TGTGCCAGCAGTTTTGGAGTTTATAGCAATCAGCCCCAGCATTTT. Translation: CASSFGVYSNQPQHF.

V usage is TRBV27 and J usage is TRBJ1-5, with D uncertain. From germline, CDR1 is MNHEY and CDR2 SMNVEV (reference sequence). CDR3 length: 14 residues. The germline V and J ends were trimmed by 3 bases and 0 bases, with 6 bases remaining between them. In nucleotides, the CDR3 is TGTGCCAGCAGTTTGCACTATAGCAATCAGCCCCAGCATTTT. This codes for CASSLHYSNQPQHF.

The chain combines TRBV4-3 with TRBJ2-6; 10 bases are a match to TRBD1. CDR1 is LGHNA, CDR2 YSLEER, per germline. The CDR3 spans 18 residues. J lost 0 bases, V lost 4 bases, and 6 bases had no gene match. The CDR3 is CASSPQTGGGSGANVLTF. The CDR3 bases are TGCGCCAGCAGCCCACAGACAGGGGGCGGCTCTGGGGCCAACGTCCTGACTTTC.

The gene calls are TRBV11-2 and TRBJ2-1; D unclear. The V gene lost 1 base and the J gene lost 10 bases, with 8 bases spanning the gap. Germline V gene lookup returns CDR1 SGHAT and CDR2 FQNNGV. The CDR3 contains 12 residues. The chain's CDR3 is CASSLVFREQFF. The CDR3 DNA sequence: TGTGCCAGCAGCTTAGTCTTTAGAGAGCAGTTCTTC.

V is TRBV23-1 and J is TRBJ1-5; D may be TRBD1 (5 bases). TRBV23-1 is designated an ORF whose function remains uncertain. This CDR3 is built from 16 residues. Trimming took off 0 bases at V and 7 bases at J, with 16 bases between the two ends. The CDR3 loop reads CASSQSYSGRAQPQHF. CDR3 bases: TGCGCCAGCAGTCAATCTTATTCGGGCAGGGCCCAGCCCCAGCATTTT.

The chain combines TRBV28 with TRBJ2-7; 9 nucleotides agree with TRBD1. This CDR3 spans 16 amino acids. With V trimmed by 7 bases and J by 0 bases, 10 bases remained unmatched. Germline values: CDR1 MDHEN, CDR2 SYDVKM. CDR3 residues: CASNLGGQGFSYEQYF. CDR3 nucleotides: TGTGCCAGCAACCTTGGGGGACAGGGATTCTCCTACGAGCAGTACTTC.

The chain links TRBV9 to TRBJ2-5, with 7 bases fitting TRBD2. V shed 4 bases, J shed 6 bases, and the junction held 9 bases outside the gene matches. CDR1 is SGDLS, CDR2 YYNGEE, per germline. The CDR3 covers 14 residues. The CDR3 coding sequence is TGTGCCAGCAGCCCCCCCGGCGGGGGAAAGACCCAGTACTTC. Translating it yields CASSPPGGGKTQYF.

V usage is TRBV7-3 and J usage is TRBJ2-2, with D possibly matching TRBD2 (7 bases). Trimming shortened V by 5 bases and J by 6 bases, and 10 bases separated the two germline ends. Germline lookup yields CDR1 SGHTA and CDR2 FQGTGA. This CDR3 region has 13 residues. CDR3 bases: TGTGCCAGCAGCGTAGGGGGGGCCGGGGAGCTGTTTTTT. It encodes CASSVGGAGELFF.

Concerning this clone itself: At one boundary the junction diverges from the germline segment, which might be a read error. This sample includes further DNA sequences coding for the same CDR3. The chain carries TRBV5-1 and TRBJ2-7, with TRBD2 as a possible D gene (5 bases). CDR1 is SGHRS and CDR2 is YFSETQ in the germline V gene. This CDR3 spans 14 amino acids. The CDR3 region is CASSPRATQSEQYF. The CDR3 coding sequence is TGCGCTAGCAGCCCGAGGGCCACCCAGTCCGAGCAGTACTTC.

This chain joins TRBV7-6 and TRBJ2-2, with 8 bases that match TRBD2. Germline-derived CDR1 and CDR2 are SGHVS and FNYEAQ. The CDR3 totals 17 residues. J lost 4 bases, V lost 5 bases, and 12 bases had no gene match. The CDR3 here is CASSRRSGSKGTGELFF. The CDR3 DNA reads TGTGCCAGCAGCCGTAGGAGCGGGAGTAAGGGCACCGGGGAGCTGTTTTTT.